This is a list of T cell receptor beta chains from one sample in a study of blood T cells in healthy people across ages. TCRdb fed the 5' RACE reads into MiXCR, producing one record per CDR3 protein. The table has 1.5 million to 2 million distinct CDR3 sequences, approximately 50% seen once. The sequenced material came from blood. The receptors shown here come from a woman aged 40 to 55 in good health. Both conserved end residues are part of each CDR3. The order of the fields is V gene, J gene, D gene, clone size, CDR3 DNA, CDR3 protein. The D gene is left open where the match is weak. A row's size may be missing; if present it is once, few, many or a size class.

TRBV20-1	TRBJ1-2	NA	few	TGCAGTGCTAACCTAAGGGTCTATGGCTACACCTTC	CSANLRVYGYTF
TRBV15	TRBJ2-3	TRBD2	NA	TGTGCCACCAGCAGAGATCGCATTAGCGGGCCTAGCACAGATACGCAGTATTTT	CATSRDRISGPSTDTQYF
TRBV12-3/TRBV12-4	TRBJ2-5	TRBD2	NA	TGTGCCAGCAGCCTAGCGGGGGGCCAGGGAGAGACCCAGTACTTC	CASSLAGGQGETQYF
TRBV29-1	TRBJ1-2	TRBD1	NA	TGCAGCGTTGAAGATCGCCCGCCACAGGGGATCTATGGCTACACCTTC	CSVEDRPPQGIYGYTF
TRBV15	TRBJ2-7	TRBD1	NA	TGTGCCACCAGCAGGGACAGGTCCTCCACCTACGAGCAGTACTTC	CATSRDRSSTYEQYF
TRBV11-2	TRBJ1-2	NA	few	TGTGCCAGCAGCTTGGGGCCCGGAGGCCACTATGGCTACACCTTC	CASSLGPGGHYGYTF
TRBV11-3	TRBJ2-1	NA	NA	TGTGCCAGCAGCTTAGATAGTGTGAGCGGAAACAATGAGCAGTTCTTC	CASSLDSVSGNNEQFF
TRBV7-9	TRBJ2-5	NA	NA	TGTGCCAGCAGCTCCGCCGGAGGGGGCCGGGAGACCCAGTACTTC	CASSSAGGGRETQYF
TRBV10-3	TRBJ2-7	NA	few	TGTGCCATTTATAACAGCTGGGGGGAGCAGTACTTC	CAIYNSWGEQYF
TRBV15	TRBJ2-6	NA	few	TGTGCCACCAGCGGTACGGGGGCGCGTATTGCTGGGGCCAACGTCCTGACTTTC	CATSGTGARIAGANVLTF
TRBV5-1	TRBJ2-7	NA	few	TGCGCCAGCACCCCTATCGGGACTTCTAACTACAATGAGCAGTACTTC	CASTPIGTSNYNEQYF
TRBV6-1	TRBJ1-2	NA	many	TGTGCCAGCAACTTACGGGAGACGGATGGCTACACCTTC	CASNLRETDGYTF
TRBV28	TRBJ1-2	TRBD1	NA	TGTGCCAGCAGTTTGACCCAGGGGGGTGGCTACACCTTC	CASSLTQGGGYTF
TRBV7-3	TRBJ2-1	NA	NA	TGTGCCAGCAGCTTATCACGATTGGGGGGCAATGAGCAGTTCTTC	CASSLSRLGGNEQFF
TRBV5-1	TRBJ2-7	NA	NA	TGCGCCAGCAGCTTGGGGCTCAAAGACGAGCAGTACTTC	CASSLGLKDEQYF
TRBV12-3/TRBV12-4	TRBJ2-4	NA	NA	TGTGCCAGCAGTGAGGGACTTCTAGCCAAAAACATTCAGTACTTC	CASSEGLLAKNIQYF
TRBV3-1	TRBJ1-2	NA	few	TGTGCCAGCAGCCTAGGGGAGGCCCGGGTCTATGGCTACACCTTC	CASSLGEARVYGYTF
TRBV4-3	TRBJ1-2	NA	few	TGCGCCAGCAGCCAACCGACAGCTAACTATGGCTACACCTTC	CASSQPTANYGYTF
TRBV6-5	TRBJ2-1	TRBD1	NA	TGTGCCAGCAGCCGCGGACAGGGACGTAAGTTCTTC	CASSRGQGRKFF
TRBV14	TRBJ2-5	NA	few	TGTGCCAGCAGCCAGAATCAGGGTGGAGAGACCCAGTACTTC	CASSQNQGGETQYF
TRBV9	TRBJ2-3	NA	NA	TGTGCCAGCAGCGTCAGTAGCGGAAGGGCAGATACGCAGTATTTT	CASSVSSGRADTQYF
TRBV20-1	TRBJ2-5	TRBD2	few	TGCAGTGCGAAAGATTTAGCGGGAAAGGGGCCCCAGTACTTC	CSAKDLAGKGPQYF
TRBV4-1	TRBJ2-3	TRBD1	NA	TGCGCCAGCAGCCAAGATTCCGGGACAGGGTACACAGATACGCAGTATTTT	CASSQDSGTGYTDTQYF
TRBV11-1	TRBJ2-7	NA	NA	TGTGCCAGCAGCCAGGGTGGATGGTATGAGCAGTACTTC	CASSQGGWYEQYF
TRBV7-2	TRBJ1-6	NA	NA	TGTGCCAGCAGCAAACAAGTCTATAATTCACCCCTCCACTTT	CASSKQVYNSPLHF
TRBV7-2	TRBJ2-1	TRBD2	NA	TGTGCCAGCAGCTTGAAGCTGAGCGGGGGGTGGAATGAGCAGTTCTTC	CASSLKLSGGWNEQFF
TRBV9	TRBJ1-6	TRBD1	NA	TGTGCCAGCAGCGCCGGGACAGAATTCTATAATTCACCCCTCCACTTT	CASSAGTEFYNSPLHF
TRBV7-8	TRBJ1-2	TRBD1	NA	TGTGCCAGCAGACACCGCCATCGGACAGGCCCCTATGGCTACACCTTC	CASRHRHRTGPYGYTF
TRBV11-3	TRBJ2-3	TRBD1	NA	TGTGCCAGCAGCGCGGCAGGGGGCAGGGAAGATACGCAGTATTTT	CASSAAGGREDTQYF
TRBV6-6	TRBJ2-7	NA	few	TGTGCCAGCAGTTACTCGAAAGGGAACTCCTACGAGCAGTACTTC	CASSYSKGNSYEQYF
TRBV10-3	TRBJ1-2	NA	NA	TGTGCCATCAGTGAAAGGGGCAGCCTTTTCTATGGCTACACCTTC	CAISERGSLFYGYTF
TRBV29-1	TRBJ2-5	NA	many	TGCAGCGTTGAAAGACAGCAAGAGACCCAGTACTTC	CSVERQQETQYF
TRBV27	TRBJ1-1	NA	NA	TGTGCCAGCAGTCCCTACAGGGCTGGAATCACTGAAGCTTTCTTT	CASSPYRAGITEAFF
TRBV28	TRBJ2-4	NA	few	TGTGCCAGCAGTACTCCCGGCCCCGCGTTGCCTCAAAACATTCAGTACTTC	CASSTPGPALPQNIQYF
TRBV25-1	TRBJ1-6	NA	few	TGTGCCAGCAAGGGGGGTAGCTATAATTCACCCCTCCACTTT	CASKGGSYNSPLHF
TRBV7-6	TRBJ2-7	NA	NA	TGTGCCAGCAGCGATTTGGACAGTACCTACGAGCAGTACTTC	CASSDLDSTYEQYF
TRBV6-1	TRBJ2-7	TRBD2	NA	TGTGCCAGCAGTGAGGAGCTAGCGGGGGGTTACGAGCAGTACTTC	CASSEELAGGYEQYF